The clone carrying this T cell receptor beta chain showed up many times. Antigen specificity is unknown. The sample belongs to a study of regulatory T cells in long-lasting Graves disease. Study details: Graves' patients (newly diagnosed) had been on antithyroid drugs under 3 months.

Sequencing libraries for TCR beta were prepared with iRepertoire HTBI primers and Arm-PCR of CDR3 regions. TCRdb re-called the multiplex PCR reads with MiXCR, one entry per CDR3 protein. Here the sample spans about 430,000 distinct CDR3 sequences, over 14% being singletons. Study observations and caveats: Persistent disease preferred TRBV28, TRBJ1-2 and TRBJ2-5.

The V gene lost 3 bases and the J gene lost 0 bases, with 3 bases spanning the gap. The CDR3 length is 12 residues. Germline V gene sequence: CDR1 GTSNPN, CDR2 SVGIG (reference sequence). Time point given: newly diagnosed GD, antithyroid drugs for less than 3 months. Generation of the TCR library employed RNA extracted from PBMCs. An endocrinology department in Xi'an, China, recruited the patients. Another study also made use of these data, one on T cells in Graves' hyperthyroidism and ophthalmopathy.

The TCR comes from a woman in her thirties or forties with Graves disease. This sequence joins TRBV30 and TRBJ1-3; D is unclear. The sample consisted of peripheral blood mononuclear cells (PBMCs), taken at new diagnosis, from a patient treated with antithyroid drugs. The CDR3 sequence is CAWSSSGNTIYF. CDR3 nucleotides: TGTGCCTGGAGCTCCTCTGGAAACACCATATATTTT.